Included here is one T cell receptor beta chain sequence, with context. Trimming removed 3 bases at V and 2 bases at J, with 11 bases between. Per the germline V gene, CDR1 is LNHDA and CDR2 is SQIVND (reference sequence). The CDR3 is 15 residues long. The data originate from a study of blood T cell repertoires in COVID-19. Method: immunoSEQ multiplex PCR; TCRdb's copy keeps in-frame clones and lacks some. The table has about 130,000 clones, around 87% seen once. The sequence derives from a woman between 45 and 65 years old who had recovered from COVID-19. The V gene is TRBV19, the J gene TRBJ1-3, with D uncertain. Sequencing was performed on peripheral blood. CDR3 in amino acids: CASSMSRRAGNTIYF. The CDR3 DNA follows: TGTGCCAGTAGTATGTCGAGGAGGGCTGGAAACACCATATATTTT.